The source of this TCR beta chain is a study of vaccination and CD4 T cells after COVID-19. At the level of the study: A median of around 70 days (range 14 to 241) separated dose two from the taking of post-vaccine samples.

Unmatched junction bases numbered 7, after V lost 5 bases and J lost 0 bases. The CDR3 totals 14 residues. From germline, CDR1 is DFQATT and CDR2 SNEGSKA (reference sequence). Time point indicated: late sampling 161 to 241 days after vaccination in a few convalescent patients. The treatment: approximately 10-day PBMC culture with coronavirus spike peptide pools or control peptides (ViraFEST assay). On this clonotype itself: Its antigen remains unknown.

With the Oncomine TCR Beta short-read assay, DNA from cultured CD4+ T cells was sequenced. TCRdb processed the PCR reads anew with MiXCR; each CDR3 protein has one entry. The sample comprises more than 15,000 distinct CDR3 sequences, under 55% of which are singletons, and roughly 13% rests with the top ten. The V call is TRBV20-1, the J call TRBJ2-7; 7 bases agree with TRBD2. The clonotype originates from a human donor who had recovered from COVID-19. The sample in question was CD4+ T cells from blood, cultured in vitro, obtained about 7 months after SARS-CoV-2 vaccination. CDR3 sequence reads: CSAGPPGGSYEQYF. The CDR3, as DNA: TGCAGTGCTGGACCCCCGGGGGGCTCCTACGAGCAGTACTTC.